Following are 4 T cell receptor beta chains from one sample sequenced in a study of cytomegalovirus exposure and HLA in healthy donors. The PCR used 60 Vbeta and 13 Jbeta primers. The data were produced by immunoSEQ multiplex PCR, yet TCRdb's version contains in-frame clones alone and is incomplete. The table has some 120,000 clones, roughly 69% seen once. The sample taken for sequencing was PBMCs. The receptors stem from a human donor in good health.

This clone showed up just once. This sequence joins TRBV5-6 and TRBJ2-3; possibly TRBD2 for D (6 bases). Trimming pared 0 bases from V and 0 bases from J, leaving 14 bases between. Germline CDR1 is SGHDT and CDR2 is YYEEEE. The CDR3 runs to 17 residues. CDR3 region: CASSLARKRASTDTQYF. The CDR3 DNA reads as TGTGCCAGCAGCTTGGCCCGCAAGCGGGCAAGCACAGATACGCAGTATTTT.

V and J are TRBV6-5 and TRBJ2-6, with D possibly TRBD2 on 5 matching bases. Germline-derived CDR1 and CDR2 are MNHEY and SVGAGI. The V end lost 4 bases, the J end lost 4 bases, and 5 bases lay between the germline ends. CDR3 length: 13 residues. The CDR3 DNA reads TGTGCCAGCAGTTCGGGGGGGGCCAACGTCCTGACTTTC. Residues: CASSSGGANVLTF.

This clone came up a few times. The chain recombines TRBV10-3 with TRBJ2-1, with 14 bases identical to TRBD2. CDR3 length: 16 residues. Germline CDR1 and CDR2: ENHRY and SYGVKD. V shed 0 bases and J 9 bases; nucleotides not matched to a gene: 4. The CDR3 DNA sequence: TGTGCCATCAGTGAGTCGACTAGCGGGAGGGCCGTTGAGCAGTTCTTC. Protein: CAISESTSGRAVEQFF.

This clone appeared a single time. The chain recombines TRBV5-1 with TRBJ2-1, with TRBD2 matching 12 bases. Germline trimming cut 3 bases from V and 7 bases from J; bases unmatched to any gene: 5. The CDR3 consists of 15 residues. Germline CDR1 SGHRS, CDR2 YFSETQ. CDR3: CASSSTSGRRNEQFF. CDR3 nucleotides: TGCGCCAGCAGCTCGACTAGCGGGAGACGGAATGAGCAGTTCTTC.